The 18 T cell receptor beta chains listed next were all sequenced from one sample in a study of graft-versus-host responses after intestinal transplantation. The table came from immunoSEQ multiplex PCR; TCRdb's copy has only in-frame clones and leaves some out. The data contain approximately 25,000 clones, almost 85% of them singletons. Their antigens remain unidentified. The material was unstimulated CD8+ T cells sorted from spleen or lymph node cells, obtained before transplant. These receptors came from a human donor who was the organ donor for an intestinal transplant.

The table lists this clone with a few counts. The DNA of the CDR3 is TGTGCCAGCAGCGCTTCCACCTTGGACCGTGTCTCTGGAAACACCATATATTTT. Its translation is CASSASTLDRVSGNTIYF. The chain employs TRBV7-9 and TRBJ1-3; D unresolved. V lost 5 bases, J lost 0 bases, and 20 bases lay in between. The CDR3 has 18 amino acids. Germline CDR1 and CDR2: SEHNR and FQNEAQ (reference sequence).

The chain has TRBV11-3 and TRBJ2-3; 12 bases agree with TRBD1. The CDR3 totals 16 residues. Per the germline V gene, CDR1 is SGHNT and CDR2 is YENEEA. V was clipped by 5 bases and J by 5 bases; unmatched bases: 8. CDR3 sequence: CASSPVGQGAKDTQYF. CDR3 nucleotide sequence: TGTGCCAGCAGCCCCGTGGGACAGGGGGCGAAAGATACGCAGTATTTT.

The chain carries TRBV19 and TRBJ1-1; D is ambiguous. From germline, CDR1 is LNHDA and CDR2 SQIVND (reference sequence). The CDR3 is 14 amino acids. Trimming left V 7 bases short and J 1 base short, with 13 bases between. The CDR3 is CASNPVGKNTEAFF. The CDR3 nucleotides read TGTGCCAGTAATCCTGTCGGAAAGAACACTGAAGCTTTCTTT.

This rearrangement joins TRBV7-2 to TRBJ2-5, with TRBD2 as a possible D gene (6 bases). The V end lost 3 bases, the J end lost 2 bases, and 13 bases lay between the germline ends. The CDR3 is 15 amino acids. In germline, CDR1 is SGHTA, CDR2 FQGNSA. The CDR3 spells CASSFGVGGQETQYF. In DNA form, the CDR3 reads TGTGCCAGCAGCTTCGGGGTGGGGGGACAAGAGACCCAGTACTTC.

This clone was counted only a few times. The V and J genes are TRBV14 and TRBJ1-5, with D unclear. Trimming shortened V by 4 bases and J by 0 bases, and 4 bases separated the two germline ends. Germline V lookup: CDR1 SGHDN, CDR2 FVKESK. The CDR3 length is 13 residues. CDR3 region: CASSRYSNQPQHF. CDR3 nucleotides: TGTGCCAGCAGCCGATATAGCAATCAGCCCCAGCATTTT.

This chain uses TRBV5-8 with TRBJ2-1; D might be TRBD2 (6 bases). V lost 5 bases and J lost 4, with 19 bases in between. The CDR3 consists of 16 residues. Germline-derived CDR1 and CDR2 are SGHTS and YDEGEE. The CDR3 reads CASRRRGSGYYNEQFF. The CDR3 DNA reads TGTGCCAGCAGGCGGCGGGGTAGCGGATATTACAATGAGCAGTTCTTC. Drawing the rest from reference TRBV5-8 and TRBJ2-1, the complete variable domain is EAGVTQSPTHLIKTRGQQATLRCSPISGHTSVYWYQQALGLGLQFLLWYDEGEERNRGNFPPRFSGRQFPNYSSELNVNALELEDSALYLCASRRRGSGYYNEQFFGPGTRLTVL.

V usage is TRBV6-1 and J usage is TRBJ2-3; 7 nucleotides agree with TRBD2. The V gene's germline CDR1 is MNHNS and CDR2 SASEGT. V was clipped by 0 bases and J by 2 bases; unmatched bases: 8. The CDR3 consists of 17 residues. The CDR3 reads CASSEALAGAFTDTQYF. The CDR3 DNA sequence: TGTGCCAGCAGTGAAGCGCTGGCGGGAGCCTTCACAGATACGCAGTATTTT.

The V gene is TRBV19, the J gene TRBJ2-7, with 10 bases lining up with TRBD2. Germline V lookup: CDR1 LNHDA, CDR2 SQIVND (reference sequence). The ends lost 5 bases at V and 0 bases at J; junction bases unmatched: 4. The CDR3 spans 15 residues. The CDR3 nucleotides read TGTGCCAGTAGTTGGTCTAGCGGGAGCTCCTACGAGCAGTACTTC. As protein: CASSWSSGSSYEQYF. The variable domain in full, with the rest retrieved from reference TRBV19 and TRBJ2-7, is DGGITQSPKYLFRKEGQNVTLSCEQNLNHDAMYWYRQDPGQGLRLIYYSQIVNDFQKGDIAEGYSVSREKKESFPLTVTSAQKNPTAFYLCASSWSSGSSYEQYFGPGTRLTVT.

This clone was observed a few times. The chain's CDR3 is CASSLGGDTQYF. CDR3 DNA: TGCGCCAGCAGCCTTGGAGGGGATACGCAGTATTTT. This chain links TRBV5-1 with TRBJ2-3, with D maybe TRBD2 (6 bases). Trimming stripped 4 bases from V and 6 bases from J, with 9 bases between. This CDR3 has 12 residues. Germline V gene sequence: CDR1 SGHRS, CDR2 YFSETQ. The entire variable domain, with the rest obtained from reference TRBV5-1 and TRBJ2-3, is as follows: KAGVTQTPRYLIKTRGQQVTLSCSPISGHRSVSWYQQTPGQGLQFLFEYFSETQRNKGNFPGRFSGRQFSNSRSEMNVSTLELGDSALYLCASSLGGDTQYFGPGTRLTVL.

The chain joins TRBV6-5 to TRBJ2-5; 13 bases align to TRBD2. This CDR3 has 15 residues. The germline V gene has CDR1 MNHEY and CDR2 SVGAGI. Trimming took 4 bases from V and 5 from J; bases not matched to a gene: 4. The CDR3 here is CASSSLAGGRETQYF. Here the CDR3 DNA reads TGTGCCAGCAGTTCACTAGCGGGGGGGCGGGAGACCCAGTACTTC.

This chain links TRBV4-2 with TRBJ2-7, with 14 bases matching TRBD2. CDR3 length equals 17 residues. In germline, CDR1 is LGHNA, CDR2 YNFKEQ. The trim removed 3 bases at V and 4 bases at J, leaving 8 bases unmatched. The CDR3 DNA is TGTGCCAGCAGCCACCGGACTAGCGGGAGGTATGGGTACGAGCAGTACTTC. Translated, it gives CASSHRTSGRYGYEQYF.

CDR3 sequence reads: CASSFGLGGRENEQFF. For the CDR3, the DNA is TGTGCCAGCAGCTTCGGGTTAGGCGGGAGGGAGAATGAGCAGTTCTTC. The chain carries TRBV13 and TRBJ2-1, with TRBD2 matching over 9 bases. The CDR3 extends over 16 amino acids. The J segment lost 7 bases and the V segment lost 3 bases, leaving 10 bases of the junction unmatched. Germline V lookup: CDR1 PRHDT, CDR2 FYEKMQ (reference sequence).

The genes are TRBV7-6 and TRBJ1-1; possible D gene TRBD1, 5 bases. The germline CDR1 and CDR2 sequences are SGHVS and FNYEAQ. Trimming took off 5 bases at V and 4 bases at J, with 17 bases between the two ends. This CDR3 contains 15 residues. CDR3 sequence: CASSPPLGRATEAFF. The DNA of the CDR3 is TGTGCCAGCAGCCCCCCGCTGGGCAGGGCCACTGAAGCTTTCTTT.

The V call is TRBV11-3, the J call TRBJ2-3, with D tentatively TRBD1 (5 bases). Germline V lookup: CDR1 SGHNT, CDR2 YENEEA. The length of the CDR3 is 12 residues. The V gene lost 5 bases and the J gene lost 4 bases, with 7 bases spanning the gap. CDR3 loop: CASSAGSDTQYF. CDR3 in DNA: TGTGCCAGCAGCGCAGGGTCAGATACGCAGTATTTT.

The chain uses TRBV27 and TRBJ2-7; weak D call: TRBD2 (7 bases). The germline CDR1 and CDR2 sequences are MNHEY and SMNVEV (reference sequence). Trimming cost V 2 bases and J 4 bases, with 15 bases left between them. This CDR3 has 15 amino acids. The DNA of the CDR3 is TGTGCCAGCAGTTTAGGGGGGGGCGCAACATACGAGCAGTACTTC. Its protein product is CASSLGGGATYEQYF.

The genes are TRBV4-1 and TRBJ2-7, with D maybe TRBD1 (6 bases). CDR1 and CDR2 from the germline V gene are MGHRA and YSYEKL. V lost 1 base to trimming and J lost 0 bases, with 7 bases between them. The CDR3 contains 14 residues. The CDR3 loop reads CASSQGGGSYEQYF. The CDR3 DNA reads TGCGCCAGCAGCCAAGGAGGGGGCTCCTACGAGCAGTACTTC.

The rearrangement links TRBV11-3 to TRBJ1-2; D unclear. Germline loops: CDR1 SGHNT, CDR2 YENEEA. The CDR3 is 14 residues long. With 6 bases removed from V and 3 bases from J, the gap between germline ends came to 14 bases. The DNA of the CDR3 is TGTGCCAGCAGTCAATTTGGCGGGGACTATGGCTACACCTTC. Its protein is CASSQFGGDYGYTF.

V usage is TRBV9 and J usage is TRBJ1-2; D uncertain. This CDR3 region has 13 residues. Between the trimmed V and J ends, which lost 1 base and 8 bases, there was a span of 12 bases. Germline V gene data show CDR1 as SGDLS and CDR2 as YYNGEE. The CDR3 DNA reads TGTGCCAGCAGCGTACTGAATGGCCAGGGCTACACCTTC. Protein product: CASSVLNGQGYTF.